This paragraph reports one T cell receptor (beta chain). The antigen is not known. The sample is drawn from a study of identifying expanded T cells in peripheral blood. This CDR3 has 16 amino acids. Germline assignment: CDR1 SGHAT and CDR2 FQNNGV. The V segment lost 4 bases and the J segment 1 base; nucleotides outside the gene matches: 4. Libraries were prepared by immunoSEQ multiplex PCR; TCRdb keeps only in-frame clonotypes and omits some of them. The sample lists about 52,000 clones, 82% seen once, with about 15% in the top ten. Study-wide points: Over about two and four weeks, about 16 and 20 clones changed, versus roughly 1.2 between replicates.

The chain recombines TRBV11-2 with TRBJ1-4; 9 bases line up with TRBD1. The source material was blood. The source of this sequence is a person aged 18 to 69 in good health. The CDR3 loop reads CASSYGTGLTNEKLFF. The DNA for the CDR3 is TGTGCCAGCAGCTATGGGACAGGGCTAACTAATGAAAAACTGTTTTTT.